This is a list of T cell receptor beta chains from one sample in a study of shared clonotypes between healthy human individuals. Repertoires were generated with immunoSEQ multiplex PCR, while TCRdb's copy carries only in-frame clones and drops some. Of roughly 2.5 million clones listed, more than 90% are singletons. The sequenced sample consisted of naive CD4+ T cells sorted from blood. The receptors originated from a man aged 18 to 29 in good health. Each CDR3 is given with its conserved first and last residue. The D gene is left open where the match is weak. For some rows the clone size is stated as once, few or many, or as a class when expanded; others skip it.

j_call,v_call,clone_size,d_call,cdr3_aa,cdr3_nt
TRBJ1-5,TRBV10-3,-,-,CAISESRGGNQPQHF,TGTGCCATCAGTGAGTCGAGAGGTGGGAATCAGCCCCAGCATTTT
TRBJ1-6,TRBV6-1,few,-,CASSEDSSQGNSPLHF,TGTGCCAGCAGTGAAGACAGTTCCCAAGGTAATTCACCCCTCCACTTT
TRBJ2-5,TRBV5-1,-,-,CASSLVGAREETQYF,TGCGCCAGCAGCTTGGTGGGGGCCCGAGAAGAGACCCAGTACTTC
TRBJ1-1,TRBV5-6,few,-,CASSSQVEAFF,TGTGCCAGCAGCTCCCAGGTAGAAGCTTTCTTT
TRBJ2-4,TRBV27,-,-,CASSSWTKGAKNIQYF,TGTGCCAGCAGTTCTTGGACGAAGGGAGCCAAAAACATTCAGTACTTC
TRBJ2-1,TRBV10-3,-,TRBD2,CAISEGTSGDYEQFF,TGTGCCATCAGTGAGGGGACTAGCGGGGATTATGAGCAGTTCTTC
TRBJ2-2,TRBV27,-,-,CASSWTNPNTGELFF,TGTGCCAGCAGTTGGACAAATCCGAACACCGGGGAGCTGTTTTTT
TRBJ2-2,TRBV5-1,-,-,CASSEASEWGELFF,TGCGCCAGCAGCGAAGCTAGTGAATGGGGGGAGCTGTTTTTT
TRBJ1-5,TRBV10-3,-,-,CAISESILQTGTVNQPQHF,TGTGCCATCAGTGAGTCGATCCTTCAGACCGGGACGGTTAATCAGCCCCAGCATTTT
TRBJ1-2,TRBV5-8,few,TRBD1,CASSKLQGVSPTDTF,TGTGCCAGCAGCAAGTTACAGGGGGTGAGTCCCACGGACACCTTC
TRBJ2-3,TRBV2,-,-,CASFDSRPNTDTQYF,TGTGCCAGCTTTGACAGCCGCCCGAACACAGATACGCAGTATTTT
TRBJ2-3,TRBV10-3,-,-,CATPGEADTQYF,TGTGCCACCCCCGGGGAAGCAGATACGCAGTATTTT
TRBJ1-6,TRBV7-2,-,TRBD1,CASSSSGQTNSPLHF,TGTGCCAGCAGCTCATCGGGACAGACAAATTCACCCCTCCACTTT
TRBJ2-1,TRBV30,-,-,CAWSAWSPSAYNEQFF,TGTGCCTGGAGTGCTTGGAGCCCATCCGCTTACAATGAGCAGTTCTTC
TRBJ2-2,TRBV5-1,once,TRBD2,CASSLGAGGPTGELFF,TGCGCCAGCAGCTTGGGAGCGGGAGGACCCACCGGGGAGCTGTTTTTT
TRBJ2-7,TRBV20-1,-,-,CSARQGHEQYF,TGCAGTGCTAGACAGGGCCACGAGCAGTACTTC
TRBJ1-1,TRBV9,few,-,CASSPGGHFMNTEAFF,TGTGCCAGCAGCCCGGGGGGACACTTCATGAACACTGAAGCTTTCTTT
TRBJ2-7,TRBV27,-,-,CASSLLVSQGYEQYF,TGTGCCAGCAGTTTATTGGTTTCGCAGGGCTACGAGCAGTACTTC
TRBJ2-7,TRBV14,-,-,CASSPSSVPLTPSRYEQYF,TGTGCCAGCAGCCCGTCGTCAGTCCCCCTTACACCGTCCCGCTACGAGCAGTACTTC
TRBJ2-7,TRBV28,-,-,CASSLGGGLREQYF,TGTGCCAGCAGTTTGGGTGGGGGGCTTAGGGAGCAGTACTTC
TRBJ2-1,TRBV6-5,-,-,CASSYSIWVVSNEQFF,TGTGCCAGCAGTTACTCGATTTGGGTAGTCAGCAATGAGCAGTTCTTC
TRBJ2-5,TRBV21-1,-,-,CASSKPGDRIQETQYF,TGTGCCAGCAGCAAACCGGGGGACAGGATCCAAGAGACCCAGTACTTC
TRBJ1-6,TRBV27,-,-,CASSFGGNSPLHF,TGTGCCAGCAGTTTTGGCGGAAATTCACCCCTCCACTTT
TRBJ2-7,TRBV19,-,-,CASTPTNSYEQYF,TGTGCCAGTACCCCGACTAACAGCTACGAGCAGTACTTC
TRBJ2-3,TRBV6-5,-,-,CASSISPNTDTQYF,TGTGCCAGCAGTATATCCCCGAACACAGATACGCAGTATTTT
TRBJ1-6,TRBV25-1,-,-,CASSATSGINSPLHF,TGTGCCAGCAGTGCTACGTCAGGGATAAATTCACCCCTCCACTTT
TRBJ2-7,TRBV7-2,-,-,CASSLGGVAEQYF,TGTGCCAGCAGCCTCGGAGGGGTTGCCGAGCAGTACTTC
TRBJ1-3,TRBV9,once,-,CASSVEGYRASGNTIYF,TGTGCCAGCAGCGTAGAGGGATACAGGGCCTCTGGAAACACCATATATTTT
TRBJ1-1,TRBV2,once,TRBD1,CASRSWTGETEAFF,TGTGCCAGCAGATCCTGGACAGGAGAGACTGAAGCTTTCTTT
TRBJ2-7,TRBV2,-,TRBD2,CASSDLLAAPEQYF,TGTGCCAGCAGTGATCTGCTAGCGGCTCCCGAGCAGTACTTC
TRBJ1-6,TRBV5-6,few,TRBD1,CASSLNIGQGGSPLHF,TGTGCCAGCAGCTTGAATATAGGACAGGGTGGGTCACCCCTCCACTTT
TRBJ2-1,TRBV7-9,few,-,CASSPRGEQFF,TGTGCCAGCAGCCCACGTGGTGAGCAGTTCTTC
TRBJ2-2,TRBV9,-,-,CASSTLTGSLTGELFF,TGTGCCAGCAGCACATTGACAGGCAGCTTGACCGGGGAGCTGTTTTTT
TRBJ2-5,TRBV28,-,-,CASSTPSRETQYF,TGTGCCAGCAGTACCCCTAGCCGGGAGACCCAGTACTTC
TRBJ2-3,TRBV9,-,-,CASSRSDVTDTQYF,TGTGCCAGTAGCAGGTCGGATGTCACAGATACGCAGTATTTT
TRBJ2-1,TRBV25-1,-,-,CATPDRPESYNEQFF,TGTGCCACCCCAGACAGGCCGGAATCCTACAATGAGCAGTTCTTC
TRBJ2-7,TRBV11-2,-,-,CASSGPRRGSYEQYF,TGTGCCAGCAGCGGACCCCGCCGGGGCTCCTACGAGCAGTACTTC